This T cell receptor beta chain originates from a study of OX40 agonist ivuxolimab in advanced cancers. Study summary: Previous treatment with anti-PD-1, anti-PD-L1 or anti-CTLA-4 therapy was allowed; about 40% had received some.

The V end was cut by 4 bases, the J end by 10 bases, with 17 bases between. Per germline, CDR1 SGDLS and CDR2 YYNGEE. The CDR3 sequence is 13 residues long. Study outcomes and limitations: Averaging showed that CD8+ T cells had more expanded clones than CD4+ did.

Excluded were patients having autoimmune disease history or systemic immunosuppression. Using immunoSEQ multiplex PCR, the repertoire was profiled, and TCRdb retains in-frame clones only, with some absent. The table has approximately 89,000 clones, about 88% seen once. On this clone: Antigen specificity is unknown.

This chain links TRBV9 with TRBJ2-5; possible D gene TRBD2, 6 bases. This TCR came from an adult with an advanced solid tumor such as melanoma, head and neck, liver or kidney cancer. Sequenced material: CD4+ or CD8+ T cells sorted from blood, taken in a trial of the OX40 agonist ivuxolimab. The CDR3 loop is CASSPGTGLNQYF. In DNA, the CDR3 is TGTGCCAGCAGCCCCGGGACTGGTTTAAACCAGTACTTC.